This TCR beta chain is from a study of spatial heterogeneity in lung cancer. General study findings and limits: Tumors with more nonsynonymous mutations had more expanded intratumoral alpha and beta TCRs.

This clonotype was seen a handful of times. Its antigen is not identified. A much larger clone sits a single nucleotide away, making a read error possible. MiXCR, applied by TCRdb to the 5' RACE reads, yields one record per CDR3 protein. The table shows around 5,000 distinct CDR3 sequences, with around 12% occurring only once. Germline CDR1 is SGHAT and CDR2 is FQNNGV. The CDR3 length is 16 residues. Time point indicated: sample taken at primary tumor resection. The specimen was lung tumor tissue, collected at surgery. The chain employs TRBV11-2 and TRBJ2-3, with 12 bases that match TRBD2. The origin of this receptor is a female donor with early-stage non-small cell lung cancer. CDR3 amino acids: CVSSPRTSGVTDTQYF. CDR3 nucleotides: TGTGTCAGCAGCCCGCGGACTAGCGGGGTCACAGATACGCAGTATTTT.